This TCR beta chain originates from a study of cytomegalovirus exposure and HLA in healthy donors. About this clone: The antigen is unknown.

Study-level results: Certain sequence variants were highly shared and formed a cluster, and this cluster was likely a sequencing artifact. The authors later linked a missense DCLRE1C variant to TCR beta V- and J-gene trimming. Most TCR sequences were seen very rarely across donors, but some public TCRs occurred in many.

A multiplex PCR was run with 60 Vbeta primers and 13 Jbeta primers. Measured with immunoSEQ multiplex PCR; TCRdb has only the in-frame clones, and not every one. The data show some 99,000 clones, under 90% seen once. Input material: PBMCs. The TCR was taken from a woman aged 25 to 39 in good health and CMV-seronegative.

The CDR3 loop is CAWSVRGGEYF. In nucleotides, the CDR3 is TGTGCCTGGAGTGTGAGAGGGGGGGAGTACTTC. J is TRBJ2-7 and V is TRBV30; D might be TRBD2 (7 bases). Trimming removed 0 bases at V and 11 bases at J, with 11 bases between. The CDR3 has 11 residues. Germline values: CDR1 GTSNPN, CDR2 SVGIG (reference sequence).